The next 29 T cell receptor beta chains were all read from a single sample in a study of T cells in Graves' hyperthyroidism and ophthalmopathy. TCR beta CDR3 regions were amplified from RNA transcripts. An initial round of RT-PCR targeting the TCR CDR3 relied on the HTBI primer set. MiXCR was run by TCRdb on the multiplex PCR reads, yielding one entry per CDR3 protein. The data show 690,000 or so distinct CDR3 sequences, with over 15% seen just once and over 15% held by the top ten. The material sequenced was blood. These receptors originate from a woman in her 50s with Graves' hyperthyroidism that later progressed to Graves' ophthalmopathy.

This chain connects TRBV20-1 to TRBJ2-1, with TRBD1 identical over 8 bases. Trimming removed 0 bases from V and 4 bases from J; junction bases left unmatched: 8. This CDR3 comprises 16 residues. Germline V CDR1 and CDR2: DFQATT, SNEGSKA (reference sequence). CDR3 DNA sequence: TGCAGTGCTAGAGATCGGGGACAGGTCCTTTACAATGAGCAGTTCTTC. Its translation is CSARDRGQVLYNEQFF.

On this clonotype itself: Since a much larger clone is just one base distant, this may be a read error. CDR3 protein: CASSEGRISYGCTF. CDR3 nucleotides: TGTGCCAGCTCGGAGGGGCGGATAAGCTATGGCTGCACCTTC. The rearrangement joins TRBV6-1 to TRBJ1-2; TRBD1 might be the D (5 bases). Germline V gene data show CDR1 as MNHNS and CDR2 as SASEGT. The CDR3 contains 14 residues.

The chain carries TRBV5-4 and TRBJ2-3, with 8 bases identical to TRBD2. Germline assignment: CDR1 SGHNT and CDR2 YYREEE (reference sequence). V gave up 5 bases and J gave up 6 bases; unmatched junction bases: 8. This CDR3 is 14 amino acids long. CDR3 region: CASRTGGASDTQYF. The DNA for the CDR3 is TGTGCCAGCAGAACCGGGGGGGCATCGGATACGCAGTATTTT.

The rearrangement links TRBV6-1 to TRBJ2-4, with D possibly matching TRBD2 (7 bases). Trimming took off 6 bases at V and 6 bases at J, with 18 bases between the two ends. The CDR3 has 15 residues. Germline V gives CDR1 MNHNS, CDR2 SASEGT. CDR3 nucleotides: TGTGCCAGCAGCTCAAAGGGGGGGAGTGGAAACATTCAGTACTTC. Residues: CASSSKGGSGNIQYF.

In DNA form, the CDR3 reads TGTGCCAGCAGCCCTACCACGCCAAACAGGGGGGTGTTCACTGAAGCTTTCTTT. Translating gives CASSPTTPNRGVFTEAFF. The chain employs TRBV9 and TRBJ1-1; 8 positions match TRBD1. CDR3 size: 18 residues. Losses at the gene ends were 4 bases for V and 4 bases for J; bases not matched to a gene: 18. Germline V gene sequence: CDR1 SGDLS, CDR2 YYNGEE.

This clonotype was seen repeatedly, ten times or more. The chain carries TRBV2 and TRBJ1-4; D ambiguous. The germline gives CDR1 SNHLY, CDR2 FYNNEI. Trimming removed 4 bases at V and 0 bases at J, with 9 bases between. The CDR3 loop spans 15 amino acids. The CDR3 sequence: CASSADGSTNEKLFF. CDR3 nucleotide sequence: TGTGCCAGCAGTGCGGACGGATCAACTAATGAAAAACTGTTTTTT.

The chain employs TRBV13 and TRBJ2-1; D may correspond to TRBD1 or TRBD2 (5 bases each). Germline assignment: CDR1 PRHDT and CDR2 FYEKMQ (reference sequence). V was shortened by 2 bases and J by 7 bases, with 18 bases between the two germline ends. The CDR3 sequence is 16 residues long. CDR3 in DNA: TGTGCCAGCAGCTTAAACCAGGGATGGTTAGCGAATGAGCAGTTCTTC. It is translated as CASSLNQGWLANEQFF.

There are many counts of this clonotype. The genes are TRBV7-3 and TRBJ2-1, with D perhaps TRBD1 (6 bases). V was pared by 4 bases and J by 9 bases, with 10 bases between. CDR3 length equals 12 residues. Germline-derived CDR1 and CDR2 are SGHTA and FQGTGA. The CDR3 DNA reads TGTGCCAGCAGCTACAGAGGGGGTGAGCAGTTCTTC. This translates into CASSYRGGEQFF.

This chain connects TRBV6-1 to TRBJ1-6; 8 nucleotides align to TRBD1. CDR1 and CDR2 (germline): MNHNS, SASEGT. CDR3 size: 16 residues. The J segment lost 9 bases and the V segment lost 2 bases, leaving 9 bases of the junction unmatched. The CDR3, as DNA: TGTGCCAGCAGTGAAAATGCGGACAGGGTCCTTTCACCCCTCCACTTT. It codes for CASSENADRVLSPLHF.

This clonotype appeared a few times. This chain uses TRBV3-1 with TRBJ1-3, with D perhaps TRBD1 (6 bases). The CDR3 covers 18 residues. Trimming took off 0 bases at V and 0 bases at J, with 15 bases between the two ends. Germline CDR1 and CDR2: LGHDT and YNNKEL (reference sequence). Written as DNA, the CDR3 is TGTGCCAGCAGCCAAGAGGGGGGCCAGGGTCACTCTGGAAACACCATATATTTT. It codes for CASSQEGGQGHSGNTIYF.

The CDR3 sequence is CASSPSRDRGETQYF. The DNA of the CDR3 is TGTGCCAGCTCACCCTCCCGGGACAGGGGAGAGACCCAGTACTTC. The chain links TRBV18 to TRBJ2-5; 10 bases agree with TRBD1. V lost 3 bases, J lost 4 bases, and 5 bases stayed unmatched. The germline V gene encodes CDR1 KGHSH and CDR2 LQKENI. The CDR3 consists of 15 residues.

This clonotype was picked up a small number of times. This chain uses TRBV30 with TRBJ1-5; 9 bases are a match to TRBD1. The CDR3 covers 13 residues. V lost 5 bases and J lost 6; bases outside the gene matches: 5. Germline CDR1 reads GTSNPN; CDR2 reads SVGIG (reference sequence). CDR3 loop: CAWGYRGLQPQHF. As DNA, the CDR3 is TGTGCCTGGGGCTACAGGGGGCTTCAGCCCCAGCATTTT.

V and J are TRBV12-3 or TRBV12-4 and TRBJ2-3; D assignment may be TRBD1 or TRBD2 (5 bases each). The CDR3 spans 14 residues. Trimming stripped 1 base from V and 4 bases from J, with 9 bases between. The CDR3 loop is CASSLGRGADTQYF. Written as DNA, the CDR3 is TGTGCCAGCAGTTTAGGCCGGGGCGCAGATACGCAGTATTTT.

This clonotype occurred many times. The chain couples TRBV11-2 to TRBJ2-7; 11 bases map to TRBD2. This CDR3 comprises 16 residues. Per the germline V gene, CDR1 is SGHAT and CDR2 is FQNNGV. V trimming: 4 bases; J trimming: 1 base; junction bases outside the gene matches: 6. In DNA, the CDR3 is TGTGCCAGCAGCTCATCACGGACTAGCGGGTCCTACGAGCAGTACTTC. Encoded protein: CASSSSRTSGSYEQYF.

This clonotype was detected a few times. The chain combines TRBV19 with TRBJ1-2, with D possibly matching TRBD1 (6 bases). This CDR3 region has 15 residues. CDR1 is LNHDA, CDR2 SQIVND, per germline (reference sequence). V dropped 7 bases and J dropped 5 bases, with 20 bases sitting between them. The CDR3 coding sequence is TGTGCCAGTATTCCTCCCGGGGGCGCTGGTTATGGCTACACCTTC. It specifies CASIPPGGAGYGYTF.

The genes are TRBV20-1 and TRBJ2-5; D is tentatively TRBD1 or TRBD2 (5 bases each). The CDR3 contains 15 residues. The V and J ends lost 0 bases and 5 bases respectively, with 16 bases between them. The V gene's germline CDR1 is DFQATT and CDR2 SNEGSKA (reference sequence). This CDR3 is CSARDTGTPRETQYF. DNA of the CDR3: TGCAGTGCTAGAGACACCGGGACCCCCCGGGAGACCCAGTACTTC.

The CDR3 bases are TGTGCCAGCAGCTTGGGCCAAGGACCGGGGACTGAAGCTTTCTTT. This encodes CASSLGQGPGTEAFF. The rearrangement joins TRBV5-5 to TRBJ1-1; D is unclear. The CDR3 consists of 15 residues. Germline CDR1 and CDR2: SGHKS and YYEKEE (reference sequence). Trimming cost V 0 bases and J 5 bases, with 14 bases left between them.

The CDR3 is CASSPNAGIYNEQFF. CDR3 sequence (DNA): TGTGCCAGCAGCCCGAACGCAGGGATATACAATGAGCAGTTCTTC. This chain joins TRBV7-2 and TRBJ2-1; D perhaps matches TRBD1 (5 bases). Germline V gives CDR1 SGHTA, CDR2 FQGNSA. Trimming took off 5 bases at V and 4 bases at J, with 15 bases between the two ends. The CDR3 is 15 residues long. Drawing the rest from reference TRBV7-2 and TRBJ2-1, the complete variable domain is GAGVSQSPSNKVTEKGKDVELRCDPISGHTALYWYRQSLGQGLEFLIYFQGNSAPDKSGLPSDRFSAERTGGSVSTLTIQRTQQEDSAVYLCASSPNAGIYNEQFFGPGTRLTVL.

The chain joins TRBV7-2 to TRBJ2-1; TRBD1 matches at 9 bases. After removal of 5 bases from V and 6 bases from J, the junction contained 8 bases not matched to a gene. The CDR3 length is 15 residues. CDR1 and CDR2 from the germline V gene are SGHTA and FQGNSA. DNA for the CDR3: TGTGCCAGCAGCAGCCTGGGACAGGGCAGCAATGAGCAGTTCTTC. Its translation is CASSSLGQGSNEQFF. The full variable domain, in which reference TRBV7-2 and TRBJ2-1 provide the parts outside the CDR3, is GAGVSQSPSNKVTEKGKDVELRCDPISGHTALYWYRQSLGQGLEFLIYFQGNSAPDKSGLPSDRFSAERTGGSVSTLTIQRTQQEDSAVYLCASSSLGQGSNEQFFGPGTRLTVL.

This clonotype was observed at least ten times. The chain employs TRBV7-2 and TRBJ1-5; D is undetermined. Trimming shortened V by 1 base and J by 2 bases, and 9 bases separated the two germline ends. The CDR3 runs to 15 residues. Germline V CDR1 and CDR2: SGHTA, FQGNSA. The CDR3 DNA reads as TGTGCCAGCAGCTTAGAGCAGGCAGGCAATCAGCCCCAGCATTTT. Its translation: CASSLEQAGNQPQHF.

The chain couples TRBV20-1 to TRBJ1-6, with D maybe TRBD1 (6 bases). The CDR3 length is 16 residues. Trimming shortened V by 1 base and J by 9 bases, and 19 bases separated the two germline ends. Germline CDR1 DFQATT, CDR2 SNEGSKA (reference sequence). The DNA of the CDR3 is TGCAGTGCTAGAGTAATCCGGGGGCGCGGGGGTTCACCCCTCCACTTT. Its translation is CSARVIRGRGGSPLHF.

At least ten counts were recorded for this clonotype. The rearrangement links TRBV10-3 to TRBJ2-7; a weak D match, TRBD1 (7 bases). CDR3 length: 17 residues. Germline V CDR1 and CDR2: ENHRY, SYGVKD. V shed 6 bases and J shed 0 bases, with 21 bases lying between them. The CDR3 nucleotides are TGTGCCATCAGGTCCGGGACAGAGGGACTGAGCTCCTACGAGCAGTACTTC. The encoded protein is CAIRSGTEGLSSYEQYF.

The gene calls are TRBV11-2 and TRBJ1-1; no reliable D call. The CDR3 has 13 amino acids. Trimming shortened V by 2 bases and J by 5 bases, and 9 bases separated the two germline ends. CDR1 SGHAT and CDR2 FQNNGV come from the germline V gene. CDR3 amino acids: CASSLIRETEAFF. The CDR3 DNA sequence: TGTGCCAGCAGCTTAATTCGGGAGACTGAAGCTTTCTTT.

The chain carries TRBV5-1 and TRBJ2-3; 7 nucleotides align to TRBD1. The CDR3 consists of 16 residues. The trim removed 1 base at V and 0 bases at J, leaving 5 bases unmatched. The germline gives CDR1 SGHRS, CDR2 YFSETQ. Written as DNA, the CDR3 is TGCGCCAGCAGCTTGCCCCGGGACAGTAGCACAGATACGCAGTATTTT. Amino acids: CASSLPRDSSTDTQYF.

This clonotype was counted ten times or more. CDR3 sequence reads: CASSQEDRSSPLHF. DNA of the CDR3: TGTGCCAGCAGCCAAGAGGACAGGTCTTCACCCCTCCACTTT. The chain joins TRBV3-1 to TRBJ1-6; 7 positions match TRBD1. Germline CDR1 LGHDT, CDR2 YNNKEL (reference sequence). This CDR3 is built from 14 residues. V trimming: 0 bases; J trimming: 9 bases; junction bases outside the gene matches: 2.

A single count supports this clonotype. The genes are TRBV20-1 and TRBJ1-1; weak D call: TRBD1 (6 bases). The CDR3 is made up of 11 amino acids. V lost 6 bases and J 9 bases, leaving 14 bases between the germline ends. Germline lookup yields CDR1 DFQATT and CDR2 SNEGSKA (reference sequence). The CDR3 DNA sequence: TGCAGTGCCCTACAGGGAAAGAAAGCTTTCTTT. Protein: CSALQGKKAFF.

The CDR3 DNA is TGTGCCAGCAGTTACTCGGGTACAGCCTCCTATAATTCACCCCTCCACTTT. Its translation is CASSYSGTASYNSPLHF. This chain links TRBV6-2 or TRBV6-3 with TRBJ1-6; D remains unclear. Germline loops: CDR1 MNHEY, CDR2 SVGEGT. CDR3 size: 17 residues. V shed 0 bases and J shed 0 bases, with 9 bases lying between them.

The rearrangement uses TRBV12-3 or TRBV12-4 and TRBJ2-1, with TRBD2 identical over 12 bases. The J segment lost 9 bases and the V segment lost 2 bases, leaving 2 bases of the junction unmatched. The CDR3 sequence is 14 residues long. CDR3 DNA: TGTGCCAGCAGTTTAACTAGCGGGGGGCCTGAGCAGTTCTTC. It specifies CASSLTSGGPEQFF.

This clonotype was observed at least ten times. CDR3 coding DNA: TGTGCCAGCAGCTTAGTACTACCCGGAAACACCATATATTTT. Its protein is CASSLVLPGNTIYF. The V gene is TRBV11-2, the J gene TRBJ1-3; the D is unclear. This CDR3 region has 14 residues. Germline values: CDR1 SGHAT, CDR2 FQNNGV. Trimming removed 1 base at V and 4 bases at J, with 8 bases between.